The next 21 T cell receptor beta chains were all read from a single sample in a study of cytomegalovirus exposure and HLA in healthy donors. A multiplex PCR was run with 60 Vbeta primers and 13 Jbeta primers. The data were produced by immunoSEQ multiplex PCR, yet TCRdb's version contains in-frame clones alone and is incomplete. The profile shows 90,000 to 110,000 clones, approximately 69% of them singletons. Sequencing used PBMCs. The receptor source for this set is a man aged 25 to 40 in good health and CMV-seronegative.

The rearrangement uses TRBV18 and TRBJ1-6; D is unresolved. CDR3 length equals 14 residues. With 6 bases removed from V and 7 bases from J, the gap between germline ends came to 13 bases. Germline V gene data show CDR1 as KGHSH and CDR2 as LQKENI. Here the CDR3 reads CASSRDTNNSPLHF. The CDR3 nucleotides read TGTGCCAGCTCTCGCGACACGAACAATTCACCCCTCCACTTT.

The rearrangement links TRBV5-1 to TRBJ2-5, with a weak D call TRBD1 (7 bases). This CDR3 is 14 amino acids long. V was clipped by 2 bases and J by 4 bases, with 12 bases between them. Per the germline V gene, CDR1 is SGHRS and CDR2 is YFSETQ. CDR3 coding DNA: TGCGCCAGCAGCTTCGACAGGGAGGTAGAGACCCAGTACTTC. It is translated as CASSFDREVETQYF. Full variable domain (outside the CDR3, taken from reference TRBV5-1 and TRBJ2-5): KAGVTQTPRYLIKTRGQQVTLSCSPISGHRSVSWYQQTPGQGLQFLFEYFSETQRNKGNFPGRFSGRQFSNSRSEMNVSTLELGDSALYLCASSFDREVETQYFGPGTRLLVL.

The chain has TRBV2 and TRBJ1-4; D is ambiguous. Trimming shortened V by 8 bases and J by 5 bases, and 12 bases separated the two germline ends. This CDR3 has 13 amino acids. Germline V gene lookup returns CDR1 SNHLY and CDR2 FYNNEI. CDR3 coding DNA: TGTGCCAGCCTGGCAGGCGGGAATGAAAAACTGTTTTTT. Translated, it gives CASLAGGNEKLFF.

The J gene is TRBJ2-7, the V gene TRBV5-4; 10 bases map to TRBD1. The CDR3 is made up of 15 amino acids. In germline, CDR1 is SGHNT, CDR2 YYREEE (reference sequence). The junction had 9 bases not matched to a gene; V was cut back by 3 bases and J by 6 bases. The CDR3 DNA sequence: TGTGCCAGCAGCTCCCGGGACAGGGGTATTTCCGAGCAGTACTTC. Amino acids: CASSSRDRGISEQYF.

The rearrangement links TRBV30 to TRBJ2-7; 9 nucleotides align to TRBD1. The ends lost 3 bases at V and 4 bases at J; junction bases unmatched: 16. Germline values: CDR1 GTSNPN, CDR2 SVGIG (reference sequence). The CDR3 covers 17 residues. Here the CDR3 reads CAWRTFQDRGFGYEQYF. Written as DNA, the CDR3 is TGTGCCTGGAGGACATTCCAAGACAGGGGGTTTGGGTACGAGCAGTACTTC.

In DNA, the CDR3 is TGTGCCAGCAGCTCCCCAACACGCACTGAAGCTTTCTTT. Translated: CASSSPTRTEAFF. The gene calls are TRBV12-1 and TRBJ1-1; the table names TRBD1, a call not compared with the DNA. TRBV12-1 has pseudogene status. This CDR3 is 13 amino acids long.

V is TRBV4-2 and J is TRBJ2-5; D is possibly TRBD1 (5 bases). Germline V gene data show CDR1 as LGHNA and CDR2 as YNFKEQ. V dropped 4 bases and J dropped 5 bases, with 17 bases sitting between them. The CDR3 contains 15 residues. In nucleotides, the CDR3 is TGTGCCAGCAGCCCAAATTCAGGGTCTGGGGAGACCCAGTACTTC. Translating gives CASSPNSGSGETQYF.

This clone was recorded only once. In DNA form, the CDR3 reads TGCGCCAGCAGCCGGAGCGCCCGGACTAGCGGGTACAATGAGCAGTTCTTC. Translation: CASSRSARTSGYNEQFF. This rearrangement joins TRBV4-3 to TRBJ2-1, with 11 bases that match TRBD2. V gave up 4 bases and J gave up 4 bases; unmatched junction bases: 9. Germline CDR1 and CDR2: LGHNA and YSLEER. This CDR3 has 17 amino acids.

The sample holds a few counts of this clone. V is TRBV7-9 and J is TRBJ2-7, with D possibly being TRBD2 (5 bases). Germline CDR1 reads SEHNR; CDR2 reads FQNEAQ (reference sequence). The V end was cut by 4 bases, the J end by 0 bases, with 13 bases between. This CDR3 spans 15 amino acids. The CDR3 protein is CASSSSGGLSYEQYF. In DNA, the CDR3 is TGTGCCAGCAGCTCGTCAGGCGGGCTCTCCTACGAGCAGTACTTC.

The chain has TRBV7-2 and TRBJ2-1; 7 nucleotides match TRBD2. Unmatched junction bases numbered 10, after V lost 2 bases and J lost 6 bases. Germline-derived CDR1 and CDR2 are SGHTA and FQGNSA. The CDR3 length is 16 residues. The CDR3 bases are TGTGCCAGCAGCTTATTTGGGCTAGCGGTACGCAATGAGCAGTTCTTC. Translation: CASSLFGLAVRNEQFF.

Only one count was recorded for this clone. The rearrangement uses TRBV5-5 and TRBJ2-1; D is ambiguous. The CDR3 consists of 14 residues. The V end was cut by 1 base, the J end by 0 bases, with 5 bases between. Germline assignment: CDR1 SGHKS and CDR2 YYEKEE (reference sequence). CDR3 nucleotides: TGTGCCAGCAGCTTGCTGAGCTCCTACAATGAGCAGTTCTTC. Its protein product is CASSLLSSYNEQFF.

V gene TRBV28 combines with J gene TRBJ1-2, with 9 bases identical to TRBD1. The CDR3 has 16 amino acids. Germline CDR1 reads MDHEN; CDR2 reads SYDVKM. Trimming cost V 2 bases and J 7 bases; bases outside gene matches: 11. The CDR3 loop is CASSLTSGTGPGGYTF. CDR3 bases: TGTGCCAGCAGTTTAACCTCCGGGACAGGGCCCGGTGGCTACACCTTC.

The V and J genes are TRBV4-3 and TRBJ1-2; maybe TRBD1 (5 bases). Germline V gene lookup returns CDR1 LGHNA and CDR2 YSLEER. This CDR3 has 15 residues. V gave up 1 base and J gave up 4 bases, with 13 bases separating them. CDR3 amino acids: CASSQGLAGGYGYTF. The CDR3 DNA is TGCGCCAGCAGCCAAGGTCTGGCCGGGGGCTATGGCTACACCTTC.

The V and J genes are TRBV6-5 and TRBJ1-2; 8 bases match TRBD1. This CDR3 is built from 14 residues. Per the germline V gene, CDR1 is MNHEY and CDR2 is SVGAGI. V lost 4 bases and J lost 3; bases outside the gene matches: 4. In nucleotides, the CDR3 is TGTGCCAGCAGTTTTCAGGGGGCTTACTATGGCTACACCTTC. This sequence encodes CASSFQGAYYGYTF.

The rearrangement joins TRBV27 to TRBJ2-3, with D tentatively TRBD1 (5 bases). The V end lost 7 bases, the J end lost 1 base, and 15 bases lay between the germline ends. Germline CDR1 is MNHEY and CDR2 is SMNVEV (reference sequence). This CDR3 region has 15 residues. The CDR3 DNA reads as TGTGCCAGCACCCTGGGGCGGTTCGGCACAGATACGCAGTATTTT. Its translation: CASTLGRFGTDTQYF.

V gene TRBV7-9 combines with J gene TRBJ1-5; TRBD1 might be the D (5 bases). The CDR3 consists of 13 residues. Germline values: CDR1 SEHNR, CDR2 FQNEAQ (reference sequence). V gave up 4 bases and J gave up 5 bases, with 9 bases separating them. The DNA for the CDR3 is TGTGCCAGCAGCTCTGCGGGGGATCAGCCCCAGCATTTT. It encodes CASSSAGDQPQHF. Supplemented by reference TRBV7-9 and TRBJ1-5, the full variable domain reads DTGVSQNPRHKITKRGQNVTFRCDPISEHNRLYWYRQTLGQGPEFLTYFQNEAQLEKSRLLSDRFSAERPKGSFSTLEIQRTEQGDSAMYLCASSSAGDQPQHFGDGTRLSIL.

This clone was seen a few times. As DNA, the CDR3 is TGTGCCAGCAGCCCCGGACTAGCGGGAGTGGGGGATACGCAGTATTTT. As protein: CASSPGLAGVGDTQYF. The chain combines TRBV11-2 with TRBJ2-3; 13 bases line up with TRBD2. CDR3 length: 16 amino acids. Germline V gives CDR1 SGHAT, CDR2 FQNNGV. The V gene end was trimmed by 5 bases and the J gene end by 6 bases; junction bases not matched to a gene: 8.

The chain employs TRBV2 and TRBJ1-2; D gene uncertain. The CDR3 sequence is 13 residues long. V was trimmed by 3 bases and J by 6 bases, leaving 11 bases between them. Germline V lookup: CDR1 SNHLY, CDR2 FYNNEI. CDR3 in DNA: TGTGCCAGCAGTGAGGAGGGAGTTAATGGCTACACCTTC. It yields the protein CASSEEGVNGYTF. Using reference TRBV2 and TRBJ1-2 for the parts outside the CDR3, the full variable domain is EPEVTQTPSHQVTQMGQEVILRCVPISNHLYFYWYRQILGQKVEFLVSFYNNEISEKSEIFDDQFSVERPDGSNFTLKIRSTKLEDSAMYFCASSEEGVNGYTFGSGTRLTVV.

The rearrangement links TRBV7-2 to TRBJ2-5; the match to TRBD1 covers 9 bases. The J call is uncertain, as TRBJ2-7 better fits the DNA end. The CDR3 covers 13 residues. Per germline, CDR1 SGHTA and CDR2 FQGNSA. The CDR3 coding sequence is TGTGCCAGCAGCTCGGACAGGGGCGGCGAGCAGTACTTC. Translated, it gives CASSSDRGGEQYF.

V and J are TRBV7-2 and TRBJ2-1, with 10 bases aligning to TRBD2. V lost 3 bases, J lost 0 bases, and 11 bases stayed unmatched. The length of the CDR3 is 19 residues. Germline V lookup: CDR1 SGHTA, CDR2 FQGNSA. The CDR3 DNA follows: TGTGCCAGCAGCTTGTCGGGGCTAGCGGGAGCGGCCTCCTACAATGAGCAGTTCTTC. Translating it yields CASSLSGLAGAASYNEQFF.

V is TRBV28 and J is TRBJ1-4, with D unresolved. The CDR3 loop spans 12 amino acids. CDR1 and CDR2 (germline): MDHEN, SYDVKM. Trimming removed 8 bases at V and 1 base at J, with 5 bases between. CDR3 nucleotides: TGTGCCAGCTGCGAAACTAATGAAAAACTGTTTTTT. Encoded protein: CASCETNEKLFF.